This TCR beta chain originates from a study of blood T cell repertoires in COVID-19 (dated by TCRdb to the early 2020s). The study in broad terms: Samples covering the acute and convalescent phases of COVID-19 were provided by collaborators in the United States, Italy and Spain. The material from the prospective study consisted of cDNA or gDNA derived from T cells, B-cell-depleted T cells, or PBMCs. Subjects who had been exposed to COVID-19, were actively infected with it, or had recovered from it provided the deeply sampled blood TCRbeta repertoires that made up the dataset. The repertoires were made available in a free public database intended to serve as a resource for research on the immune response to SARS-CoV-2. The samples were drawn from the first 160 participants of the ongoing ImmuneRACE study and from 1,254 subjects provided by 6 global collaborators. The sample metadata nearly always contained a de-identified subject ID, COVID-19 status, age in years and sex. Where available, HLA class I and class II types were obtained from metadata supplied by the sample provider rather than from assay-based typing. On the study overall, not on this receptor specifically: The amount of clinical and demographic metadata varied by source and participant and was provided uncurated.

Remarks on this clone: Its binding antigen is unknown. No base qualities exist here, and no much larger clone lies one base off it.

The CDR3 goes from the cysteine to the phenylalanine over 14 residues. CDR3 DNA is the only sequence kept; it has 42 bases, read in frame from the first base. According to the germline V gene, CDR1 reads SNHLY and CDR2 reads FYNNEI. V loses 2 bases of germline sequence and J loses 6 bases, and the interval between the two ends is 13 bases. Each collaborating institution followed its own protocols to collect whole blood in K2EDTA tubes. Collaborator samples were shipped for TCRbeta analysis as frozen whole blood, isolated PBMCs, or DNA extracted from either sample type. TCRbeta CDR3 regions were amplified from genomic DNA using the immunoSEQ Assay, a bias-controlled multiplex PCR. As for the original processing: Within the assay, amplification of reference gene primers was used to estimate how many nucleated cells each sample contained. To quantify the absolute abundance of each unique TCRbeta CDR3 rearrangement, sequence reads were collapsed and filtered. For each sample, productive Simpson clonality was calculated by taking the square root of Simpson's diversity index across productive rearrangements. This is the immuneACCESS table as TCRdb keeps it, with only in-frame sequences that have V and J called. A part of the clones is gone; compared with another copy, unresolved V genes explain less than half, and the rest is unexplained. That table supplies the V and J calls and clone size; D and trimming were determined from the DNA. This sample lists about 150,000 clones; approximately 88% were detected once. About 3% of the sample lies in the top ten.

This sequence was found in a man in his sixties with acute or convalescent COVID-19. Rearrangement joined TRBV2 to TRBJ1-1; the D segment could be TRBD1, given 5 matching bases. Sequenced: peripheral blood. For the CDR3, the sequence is CASSERQGWPEAFF. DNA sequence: TGTGCCAGCAGTGAACGGCAGGGTTGGCCTGAAGCTTTCTTT.